A selection of T cell receptor beta chains follows, all from one sample in a study of cytomegalovirus exposure and HLA in healthy donors. Here immunoSEQ multiplex PCR was the method, and the copy in TCRdb shows in-frame clones only, minus some. This sample has 130,000 or so clones, with roughly three quarters found just once. Source material: PBMCs. All receptors come from a woman aged 55-75 years in good health and CMV-seronegative. The CDR3 runs from the conserved cysteine through the conserved F or W. A D gene is named only where the DNA matches it firmly. The size of a clone is reported for some rows only, either as once, few or many, or as a class for expanded clones.

CDR3 protein,CDR3 DNA,D gene,J gene,clone size,V gene
CASSSYRDNRNEQFF,TGTGCCAGCAGCTCTTACCGGGACAATAGAAATGAGCAGTTCTTC,-,TRBJ2-1,-,TRBV11-2
CASRGRLAGGYNEQFF,TGTGCCAGTAGAGGAAGACTAGCGGGAGGGTACAATGAGCAGTTCTTC,TRBD2,TRBJ2-1,-,TRBV19
CASSFRETQYF,TGTGCCAGCAGTTTCAGGGAGACCCAGTACTTC,-,TRBJ2-5,-,TRBV28
CASSSRDRATDTQYF,TGTGCCAGTAGTAGCCGGGACAGGGCCACAGATACGCAGTATTTT,TRBD1,TRBJ2-3,once,TRBV19
CASRMDSLLLYGYTF,TGTGCCAGCAGGATGGACAGCCTTCTTCTCTATGGCTACACCTTC,-,TRBJ1-2,-,TRBV28
CASSLANPPGGFGYTF,TGTGCCAGCAGCTTAGCGAATCCCCCCGGGGGGTTTGGCTACACCTTC,-,TRBJ1-2,-,TRBV7-9
CASRPGKSKNQPQHF,TGTGCCAGCAGACCAGGGAAAAGTAAGAATCAGCCCCAGCATTTT,-,TRBJ1-5,-,TRBV28
CAGGGGTGTYEQYF,TGTGCCGGAGGAGGCGGGACAGGGACCTACGAGCAGTACTTC,TRBD1,TRBJ2-7,-,TRBV28
CASSLAGTSTDTQYF,TGTGCCAGCAGCTTAGCTGGGACTAGCACAGATACGCAGTATTTT,-,TRBJ2-3,-,TRBV7-2
CASSRQGLARSDTGELFF,TGCGCCAGCAGCCGCCAGGGACTAGCCCGGAGTGACACCGGGGAGCTGTTTTTT,TRBD2,TRBJ2-2,-,TRBV4-1
CASSLAGQAQFF,TGCGCCAGCAGCTTGGCCGGACAGGCACAGTTCTTC,TRBD1,TRBJ2-1,once,TRBV5-1
CASSVGGGGIQETQYF,TGTGCCAGCAGCGTAGGGGGCGGGGGGATCCAAGAGACCCAGTACTTC,TRBD2,TRBJ2-5,-,TRBV9
CASSFDRVRQPQHF,TGTGCCAGCAGCTTCGACAGGGTAAGGCAGCCCCAGCATTTT,TRBD1,TRBJ1-5,-,TRBV6-5
CASSIYGQGTYEQYF,TGTGCCAGCAGTATCTATGGACAGGGCACCTACGAGCAGTACTTC,TRBD1,TRBJ2-7,-,TRBV28
CASSARTGVYNEQFF,TGTGCCAGCAGTGCCCGGACGGGAGTCTACAATGAGCAGTTCTTC,-,TRBJ2-1,-,TRBV6-1
CASRTTYEQYF,TGTGCCTCCCGGACTACCTACGAGCAGTACTTC,-,TRBJ2-7,-,TRBV6-5
CASSSGRGDQPQHF,TGCGCCAGCAGCTCGGGCAGGGGTGATCAGCCCCAGCATTTT,-,TRBJ1-5,-,TRBV7-6
CASSPGPPPQYF,TGTGCCAGCAGCCCTGGGCCCCCTCCGCAGTATTTT,-,TRBJ2-3,-,TRBV7-9
CASSLGRTGVYEQYF,TGTGCCAGCAGCTTAGGCCGGACGGGGGTCTACGAGCAGTACTTC,-,TRBJ2-7,-,TRBV7-2
CASRPQGYTGELFF,TGTGCCAGCAGGCCACAGGGGTACACCGGGGAGCTGTTTTTT,TRBD1,TRBJ2-2,-,TRBV11-2
CASSFIAGGYTDTQYF,TGTGCCAGCAGCTTTATAGCGGGGGGCTACACAGATACGCAGTATTTT,TRBD2,TRBJ2-3,-,TRBV5-4
CATSPSGSGTDTQYF,TGTGCCACTTCTCCCTCAGGATCAGGCACAGATACGCAGTATTTT,-,TRBJ2-3,-,TRBV28
CASSLLGGKVPKNIQYF,TGTGCCAGCAGCTTATTGGGGGGTAAAGTTCCCAAAAACATTCAGTACTTC,-,TRBJ2-4,-,TRBV7-8
CASSLGWSSGSTDTQYF,TGCGCCAGCAGCTTGGGGTGGTCTAGCGGGAGCACAGATACGCAGTATTTT,TRBD2,TRBJ2-3,few,TRBV5-1
CASSESWGGSIETQYF,TGTGCCAGCAGTGAAAGTTGGGGGGGGAGTATAGAGACCCAGTACTTC,TRBD2,TRBJ2-5,-,TRBV6-1
CASSSTGNTEAFF,TGTGCCAGCAGTTCGACAGGGAACACTGAAGCTTTCTTT,-,TRBJ1-1,-,TRBV4-2
CASRAGGGNTGELFF,TGTGCCAGCAGAGCAGGGGGCGGGAACACCGGGGAGCTGTTTTTT,TRBD1,TRBJ2-2,-,TRBV6-6
CASSPLTGDSSPLHF,TGTGCCAGCTCACCTTTAACAGGGGACAGTTCACCCCTCCACTTT,TRBD1,TRBJ1-6,-,TRBV18